This TCR beta chain was captured in a study of post-analysis software for immune sequencing data (dated by TCRdb to 2014 to 2015). With regard to the full study: Disease courses on record covered relapsing-remitting, secondary progressive and progressive-relapsing multiple sclerosis, though some patients had no subtype annotation. The multiple sclerosis patient repertoires were compared with about a dozen previously published healthy control repertoires from donors aged about 6 to 26 years. A subset of samples was prepared in parallel using single-end sample barcoding, then pooled and co-amplified after Illumina adapter ligation. On the study overall, not on this receptor specifically: Significantly lower normalized Chao1 diversity was found in multiple sclerosis patients than in controls, suggesting substantial peripheral T-cell clonal expansion. The control group was slightly older than the multiple sclerosis patient group. Direct clustering with F measure showed strong co-clustering of samples prepared in the same batch, prompting a batch-effect correction. Patients showed significantly higher frequencies than controls for a few TRBV segments, among them TRBV5-6, TRBV5-1 and TRBV20-1.

Trimming at the junction amounts to 4 bases on V and 9 bases on J, and the germline ends lie 13 bases apart. Inclusive of the bounding cysteine and phenylalanine, the CDR3 is 13 residues long. CDR3 DNA only is kept here, 39 bases in frame from base 1. Via the germline V gene (reference sequence), CDR1 is MNHEY and CDR2 SMNVEV. To demonstrate the VDJtools post-analysis software, TCR beta repertoires were profiled from the peripheral blood of roughly 14 young patients with multiple sclerosis. The patients with multiple sclerosis were children and adolescents between about 6 and 16 years of age. This clonotype was seen only a few times. There is no known antigen for this receptor. No qualities accompany the bases; no much larger clone lies one base away. Library method: PCR. The run used an Illumina HiSeq 2500. To reduce PCR and sequencing biases, unique molecular identifiers were incorporated into the TCR beta cDNA libraries. Per 1 to 10 million input T cells, approximately 500,000 cDNA molecules were obtained, such that each molecule approximated one T cell. The patient libraries were prepared and sequenced using the same protocol as the earlier healthy control dataset. Samples belonging to the same batch were prepared together, multiplexed and sequenced on a shared HiSeq lane. From the authors' description of their analysis: MIGEC handled the raw barcoded reads, throwing out single-read molecular identifier groups before consensus assembly and CDR3 extraction. Clonotype tables were post-analysed with VDJtools, and diversity was normalized by down-sampling all datasets to the smallest sample size. In repertoire overlap clustering, CDR3 amino acid sequences, but not nucleotide sequences, were matched to correct batch-related cross-sample contamination. TCRdb cleaned the public reads at Q25 with fastp, built clones with MiXCR and kept in-frame beta chains. One record per CDR3 amino acid sequence lists the most common genes and DNA. None of the V and J calls come from the authors' own analysis; TCRdb made them. The sample data list some 700,000 distinct CDR3 sequences, and approximately 60% of these were observed just once. The ten largest clones capture 10% to 12% of the sample.

The rearrangement combines TRBV27 with TRBJ2-1, and TRBD2 may be the D gene, going by 5 matching bases. The sequence was obtained from a girl aged 2 to 9 with multiple sclerosis. Sequences were obtained from blood. The CDR3 in this case is CASSSGVLGEQFF. The DNA reads TGTGCCAGCAGTTCCGGGGTATTGGGTGAGCAGTTCTTC.